This T cell receptor beta chain was identified in a study of radiation and T cells in renal cell carcinoma. Study details: Nephrectomy followed 15 Gy stereotactic body radiation by 4 weeks.

The time point is: baseline pretreatment blood. Specified treatment: 15 Gy SBRT to primary tumor, nephrectomy 4 weeks later. Repertoires were generated with immunoSEQ multiplex PCR, while TCRdb's copy carries only in-frame clones and drops some. The data show about 91,000 clones, 82% seen once. The CDR3 is made up of 14 amino acids. Trimming cost V 6 bases and J 5 bases, with 16 bases left between them. CDR1 is MNHEY and CDR2 is SVGAGI in the germline V gene. The chain links TRBV6-5 to TRBJ1-2, with a weak D call TRBD1 (5 bases). Sequenced here: blood, sampled from a patient whose treatment included radiotherapy and nephrectomy. The receptor was derived from a man in his fifties or sixties with renal cell carcinoma. The DNA of the CDR3 is TGTGCCAGCAGCTACGGACGGGGGGGGTATGGCTACACCTTC. This translates into CASSYGRGGYGYTF.